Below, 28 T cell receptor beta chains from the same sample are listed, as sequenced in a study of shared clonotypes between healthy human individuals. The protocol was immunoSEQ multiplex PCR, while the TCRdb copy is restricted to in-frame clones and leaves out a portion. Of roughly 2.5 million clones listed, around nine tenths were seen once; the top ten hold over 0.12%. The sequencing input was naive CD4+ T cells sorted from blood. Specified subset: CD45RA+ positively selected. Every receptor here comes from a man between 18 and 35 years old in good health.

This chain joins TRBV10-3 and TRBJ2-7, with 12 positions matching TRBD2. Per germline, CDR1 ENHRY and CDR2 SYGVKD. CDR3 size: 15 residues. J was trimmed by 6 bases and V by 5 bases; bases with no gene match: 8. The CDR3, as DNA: TGTGCCATCAGTCTGAGTCAGACTAGCGGGGGCGAGCAGTACTTC. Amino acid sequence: CAISLSQTSGGEQYF.

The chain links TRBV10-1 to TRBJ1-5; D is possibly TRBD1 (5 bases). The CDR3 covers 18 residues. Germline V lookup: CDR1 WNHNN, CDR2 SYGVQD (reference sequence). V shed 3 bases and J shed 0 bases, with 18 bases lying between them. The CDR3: CASSEGREARYSNQPQHF. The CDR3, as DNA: TGCGCCAGCAGTGAAGGCAGGGAAGCACGGTATAGCAATCAGCCCCAGCATTTT.

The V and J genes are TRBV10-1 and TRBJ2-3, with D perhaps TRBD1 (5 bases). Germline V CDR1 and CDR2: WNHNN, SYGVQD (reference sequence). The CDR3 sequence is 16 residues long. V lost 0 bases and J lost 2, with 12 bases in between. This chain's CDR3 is CASSESRQGNTDTQYF. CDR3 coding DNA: TGCGCCAGCAGTGAGTCGCGGCAGGGCAACACAGATACGCAGTATTTT.

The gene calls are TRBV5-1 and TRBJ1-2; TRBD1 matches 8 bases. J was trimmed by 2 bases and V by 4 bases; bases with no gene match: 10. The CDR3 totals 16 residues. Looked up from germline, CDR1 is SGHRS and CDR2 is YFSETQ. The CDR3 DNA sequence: TGCGCCAGCAGCATAAATCCAGGGGGCGGGAACTATGGCTACACCTTC. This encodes CASSINPGGGNYGYTF. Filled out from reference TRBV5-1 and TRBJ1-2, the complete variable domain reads KAGVTQTPRYLIKTRGQQVTLSCSPISGHRSVSWYQQTPGQGLQFLFEYFSETQRNKGNFPGRFSGRQFSNSRSEMNVSTLELGDSALYLCASSINPGGGNYGYTFGSGTRLTVV.

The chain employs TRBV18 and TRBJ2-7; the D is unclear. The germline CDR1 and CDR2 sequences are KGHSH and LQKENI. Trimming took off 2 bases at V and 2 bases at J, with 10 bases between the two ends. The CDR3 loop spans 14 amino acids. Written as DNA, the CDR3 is TGTGCCAGCTCACCAGGCAGGTCGACCTACGAGCAGTACTTC. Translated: CASSPGRSTYEQYF.

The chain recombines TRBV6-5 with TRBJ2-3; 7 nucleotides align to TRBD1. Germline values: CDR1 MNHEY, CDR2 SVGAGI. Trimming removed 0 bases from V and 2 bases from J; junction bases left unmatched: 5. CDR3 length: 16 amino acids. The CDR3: CASSYSMGTDTDTQYF. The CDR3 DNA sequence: TGTGCCAGCAGTTACTCGATGGGGACAGACACAGATACGCAGTATTTT.

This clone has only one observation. The CDR3 nucleotides are TGTGCCAGCAGCTCCGTGGTGTCAGATACGCAGTATTTT. Its translation: CASSSVVSDTQYF. The V call is TRBV9, the J call TRBJ2-3; D uncertain. The CDR3 loop spans 13 amino acids. Germline CDR1 reads SGDLS; CDR2 reads YYNGEE. Trimming stripped 4 bases from V and 4 bases from J, with 10 bases between. Together with reference TRBV9 and TRBJ2-3, the CDR3 gives the full variable domain: DSGVTQTPKHLITATGQRVTLRCSPRSGDLSVYWYQQSLDQGLQFLIQYYNGEERAKGNILERFSAQQFPDLHSELNLSSLELGDSALYFCASSSVVSDTQYFGPGTRLTVL.

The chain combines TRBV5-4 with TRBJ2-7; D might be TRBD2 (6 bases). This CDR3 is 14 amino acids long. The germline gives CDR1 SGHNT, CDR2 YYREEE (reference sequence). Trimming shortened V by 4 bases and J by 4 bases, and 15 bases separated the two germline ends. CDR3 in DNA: TGTGCCAGCAGCCGGGGGTGGTCCGGGTACGAGCAGTACTTC. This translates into CASSRGWSGYEQYF.

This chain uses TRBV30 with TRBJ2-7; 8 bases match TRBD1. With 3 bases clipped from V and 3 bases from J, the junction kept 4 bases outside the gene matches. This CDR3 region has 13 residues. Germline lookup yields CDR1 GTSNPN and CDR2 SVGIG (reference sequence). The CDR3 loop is CAWRRQGHYEQYF. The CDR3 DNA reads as TGTGCCTGGAGGCGACAGGGGCACTACGAGCAGTACTTC.

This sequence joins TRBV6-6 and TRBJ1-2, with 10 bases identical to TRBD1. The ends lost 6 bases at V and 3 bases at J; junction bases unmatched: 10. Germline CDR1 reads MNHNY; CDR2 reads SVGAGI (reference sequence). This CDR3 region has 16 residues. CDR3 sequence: CASRRQGANTHYGYTF. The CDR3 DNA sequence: TGTGCCAGCAGGAGACAGGGGGCCAATACCCACTATGGCTACACCTTC.

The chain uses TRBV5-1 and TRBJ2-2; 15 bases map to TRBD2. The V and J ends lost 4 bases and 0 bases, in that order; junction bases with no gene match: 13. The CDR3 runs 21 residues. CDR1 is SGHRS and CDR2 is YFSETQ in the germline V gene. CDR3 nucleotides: TGCGCCAGCAGCCCAGGGACTAGCGGGAGGTTCTCCACCTCGAACACCGGGGAGCTGTTTTTT. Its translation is CASSPGTSGRFSTSNTGELFF. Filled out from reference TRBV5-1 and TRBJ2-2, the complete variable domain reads KAGVTQTPRYLIKTRGQQVTLSCSPISGHRSVSWYQQTPGQGLQFLFEYFSETQRNKGNFPGRFSGRQFSNSRSEMNVSTLELGDSALYLCASSPGTSGRFSTSNTGELFFGEGSRLTVL.

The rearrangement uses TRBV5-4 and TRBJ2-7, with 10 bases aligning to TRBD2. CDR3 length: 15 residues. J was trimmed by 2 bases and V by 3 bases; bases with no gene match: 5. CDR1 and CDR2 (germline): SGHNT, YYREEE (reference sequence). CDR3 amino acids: CASSSSGRATYEQYF. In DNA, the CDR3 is TGTGCCAGCAGCTCCAGCGGGAGGGCTACCTACGAGCAGTACTTC.

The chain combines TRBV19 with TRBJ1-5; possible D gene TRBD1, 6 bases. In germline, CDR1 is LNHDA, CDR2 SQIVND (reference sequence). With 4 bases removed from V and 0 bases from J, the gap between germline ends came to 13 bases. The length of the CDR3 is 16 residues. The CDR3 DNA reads TGTGCCAGTAGTAGAGGGGGGCAGCATAGCAATCAGCCCCAGCATTTT. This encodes CASSRGGQHSNQPQHF.

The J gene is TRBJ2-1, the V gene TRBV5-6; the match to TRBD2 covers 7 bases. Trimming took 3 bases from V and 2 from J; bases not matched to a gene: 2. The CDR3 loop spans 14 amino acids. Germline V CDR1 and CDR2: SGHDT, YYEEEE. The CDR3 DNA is TGTGCCAGCAGCTCAGGACTAGCCTACAATGAGCAGTTCTTC. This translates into CASSSGLAYNEQFF.

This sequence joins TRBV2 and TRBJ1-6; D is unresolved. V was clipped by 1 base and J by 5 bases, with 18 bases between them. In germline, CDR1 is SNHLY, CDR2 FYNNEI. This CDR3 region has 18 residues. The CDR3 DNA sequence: TGTGCCAGCAGTGAAGTGACGGGGTTCGGACCCAATAATTCACCCCTCCACTTT. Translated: CASSEVTGFGPNNSPLHF.

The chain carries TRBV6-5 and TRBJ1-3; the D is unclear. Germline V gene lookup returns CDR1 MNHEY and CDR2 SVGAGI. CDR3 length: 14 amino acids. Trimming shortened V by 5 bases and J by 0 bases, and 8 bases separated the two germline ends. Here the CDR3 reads CASSPTISGNTIYF. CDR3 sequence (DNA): TGTGCCAGCAGTCCGACGATCTCTGGAAACACCATATATTTT.

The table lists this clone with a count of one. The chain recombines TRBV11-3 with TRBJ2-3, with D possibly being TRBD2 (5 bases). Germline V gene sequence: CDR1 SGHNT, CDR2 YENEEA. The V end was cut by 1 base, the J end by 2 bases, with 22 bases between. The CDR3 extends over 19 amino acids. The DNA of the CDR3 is TGTGCCAGCAGCTTAGTTGGGTTGAGGGCAGCCACCACCACAGATACGCAGTATTTT. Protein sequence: CASSLVGLRAATTTDTQYF.

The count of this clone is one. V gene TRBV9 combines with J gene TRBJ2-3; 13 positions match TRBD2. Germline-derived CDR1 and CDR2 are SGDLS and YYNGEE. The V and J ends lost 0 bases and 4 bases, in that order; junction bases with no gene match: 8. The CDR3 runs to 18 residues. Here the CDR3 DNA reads TGTGCCAGCAGCGTAGCTACGAGGACTAGCGGGAGTGCAGATACGCAGTATTTT. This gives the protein CASSVATRTSGSADTQYF.

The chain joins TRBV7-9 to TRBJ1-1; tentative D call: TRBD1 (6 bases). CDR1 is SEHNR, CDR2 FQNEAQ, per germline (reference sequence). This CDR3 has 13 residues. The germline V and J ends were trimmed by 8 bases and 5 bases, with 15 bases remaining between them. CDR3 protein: CASSREGVTEAFF. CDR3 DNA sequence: TGTGCCAGCTCCCGAGAGGGGGTAACTGAAGCTTTCTTT.

The CDR3 sequence: CAWSSGLAGVGEQFF. The CDR3, as DNA: TGTGCCTGGAGTTCGGGACTAGCGGGAGTGGGTGAGCAGTTCTTC. The chain is built from TRBV30 and TRBJ2-1; TRBD2 agrees at 14 bases. CDR1 GTSNPN and CDR2 SVGIG come from the germline V gene (reference sequence). The CDR3 length is 15 residues. V gave up 2 bases and J gave up 9 bases; unmatched junction bases: 6. Supplemented by reference TRBV30 and TRBJ2-1, the full variable domain reads SQTIHQWPATLVQPVGSPLSLECTVEGTSNPNLYWYRQAAGRGLQLLFYSVGIGQISSEVPQNLSASRPQDRQFILSSKKLLLSDSGFYLCAWSSGLAGVGEQFFGPGTRLTVL.

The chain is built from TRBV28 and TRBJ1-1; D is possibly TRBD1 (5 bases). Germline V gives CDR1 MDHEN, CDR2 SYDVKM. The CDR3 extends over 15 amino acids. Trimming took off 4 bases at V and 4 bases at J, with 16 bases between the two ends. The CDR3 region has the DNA TGTGCCAGCAGTTCAGAGACAGAGACCCTCACTGAAGCTTTCTTT. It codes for CASSSETETLTEAFF. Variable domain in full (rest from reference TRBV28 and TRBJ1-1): DVKVTQSSRYLVKRTGEKVFLECVQDMDHENMFWYRQDPGLGLRLIYFSYDVKMKEKGDIPEGYSVSREKKERFSLILESASTNQTSMYLCASSSETETLTEAFFGQGTRLTVV.

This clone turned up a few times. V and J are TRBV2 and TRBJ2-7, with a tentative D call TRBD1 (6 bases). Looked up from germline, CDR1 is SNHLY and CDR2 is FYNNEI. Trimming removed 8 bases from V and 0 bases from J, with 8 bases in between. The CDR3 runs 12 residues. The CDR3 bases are TGTGCCAGCGGGGGCCCCTCCTACGAGCAGTACTTC. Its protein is CASGGPSYEQYF. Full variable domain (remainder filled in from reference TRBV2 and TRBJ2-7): EPEVTQTPSHQVTQMGQEVILRCVPISNHLYFYWYRQILGQKVEFLVSFYNNEISEKSEIFDDQFSVERPDGSNFTLKIRSTKLEDSAMYFCASGGPSYEQYFGPGTRLTVT.

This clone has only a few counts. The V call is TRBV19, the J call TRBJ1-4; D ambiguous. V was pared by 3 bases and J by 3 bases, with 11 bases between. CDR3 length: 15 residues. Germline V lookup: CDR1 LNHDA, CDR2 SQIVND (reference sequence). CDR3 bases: TGTGCCAGTAGTATTCAAACCGGGGCTAATGAAAAACTGTTTTTT. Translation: CASSIQTGANEKLFF.

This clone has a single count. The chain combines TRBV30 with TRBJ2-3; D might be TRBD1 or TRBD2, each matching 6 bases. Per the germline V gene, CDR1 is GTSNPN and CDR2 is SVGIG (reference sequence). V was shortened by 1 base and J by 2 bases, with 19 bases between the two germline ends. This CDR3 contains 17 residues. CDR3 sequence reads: CAWSASRTAGHTDTQYF. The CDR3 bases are TGTGCCTGGAGTGCTTCTAGGACCGCGGGACACACAGATACGCAGTATTTT.

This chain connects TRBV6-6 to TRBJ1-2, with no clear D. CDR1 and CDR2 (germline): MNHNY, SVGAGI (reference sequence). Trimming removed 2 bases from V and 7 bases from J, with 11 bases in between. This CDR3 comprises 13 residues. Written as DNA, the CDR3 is TGTGCCAGCAGTTACGCGGGGAATGGTGGCTACACCTTC. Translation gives CASSYAGNGGYTF.

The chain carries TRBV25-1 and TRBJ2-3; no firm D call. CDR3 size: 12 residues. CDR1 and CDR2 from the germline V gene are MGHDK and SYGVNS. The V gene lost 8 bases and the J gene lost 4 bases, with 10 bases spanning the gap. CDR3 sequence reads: CASLEESDTQYF. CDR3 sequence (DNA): TGTGCCAGCCTAGAGGAATCAGATACGCAGTATTTT.

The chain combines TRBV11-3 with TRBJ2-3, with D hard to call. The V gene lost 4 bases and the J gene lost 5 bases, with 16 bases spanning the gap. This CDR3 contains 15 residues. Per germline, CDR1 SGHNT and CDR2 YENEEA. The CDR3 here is CASSSGPAFGDTQYF. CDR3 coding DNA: TGTGCCAGCAGCTCGGGCCCCGCGTTTGGAGATACGCAGTATTTT.

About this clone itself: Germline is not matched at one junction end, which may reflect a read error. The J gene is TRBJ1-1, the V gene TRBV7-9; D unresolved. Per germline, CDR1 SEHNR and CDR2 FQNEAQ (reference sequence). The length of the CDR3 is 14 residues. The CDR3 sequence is CASSSERWNAEAFF. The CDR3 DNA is TGTGCCAGCAGCTCAGAAAGGTGGAACGCTGAAGCTTTCTTT. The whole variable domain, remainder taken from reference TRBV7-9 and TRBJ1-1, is DTGVSQNPRHKITKRGQNVTFRCDPISEHNRLYWYRQTLGQGPEFLTYFQNEAQLEKSRLLSDRFSAERPKGSFSTLEIQRTEQGDSAMYLCASSSERWNAEAFFGQGTRLTVV.